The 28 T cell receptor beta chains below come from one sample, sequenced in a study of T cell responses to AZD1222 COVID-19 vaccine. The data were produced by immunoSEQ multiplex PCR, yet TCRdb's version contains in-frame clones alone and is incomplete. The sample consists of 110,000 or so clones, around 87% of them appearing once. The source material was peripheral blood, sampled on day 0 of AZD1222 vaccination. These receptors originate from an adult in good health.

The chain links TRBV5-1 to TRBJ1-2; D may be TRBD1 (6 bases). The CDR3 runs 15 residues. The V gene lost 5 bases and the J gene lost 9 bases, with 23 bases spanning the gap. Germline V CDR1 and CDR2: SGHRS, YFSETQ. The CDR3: CASRYRSEGGFSYTF. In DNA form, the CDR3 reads TGCGCCAGCAGGTACAGATCTGAAGGGGGTTTTAGCTACACCTTC.

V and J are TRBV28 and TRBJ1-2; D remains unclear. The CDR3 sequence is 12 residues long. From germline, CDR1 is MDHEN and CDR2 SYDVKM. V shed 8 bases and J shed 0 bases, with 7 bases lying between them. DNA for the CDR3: TGTGCCAGCGCTCTCTCTAACTATGGCTACACCTTC. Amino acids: CASALSNYGYTF.

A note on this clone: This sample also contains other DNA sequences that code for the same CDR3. CDR3 sequence (DNA): TGTGCCAGCAGCCTGGGGGGCTCTGGAAACACCATATATTTT. Amino acid sequence: CASSLGGSGNTIYF. The genes are TRBV5-4 and TRBJ1-3; perhaps TRBD1 as D (5 bases). Trimming pared 4 bases from V and 0 bases from J, leaving 8 bases between. Germline lookup yields CDR1 SGHNT and CDR2 YYREEE (reference sequence). The CDR3 runs 14 residues.

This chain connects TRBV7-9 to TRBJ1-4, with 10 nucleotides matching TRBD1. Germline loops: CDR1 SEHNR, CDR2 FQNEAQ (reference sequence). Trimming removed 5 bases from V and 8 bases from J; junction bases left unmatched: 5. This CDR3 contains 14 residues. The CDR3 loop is CASSPGQGSEKLFF. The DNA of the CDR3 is TGTGCCAGCAGCCCGGGACAGGGGAGCGAAAAACTGTTTTTT.

The CDR3 loop reads CASSLASGTLDTQYF. The DNA for the CDR3 is TGTGCCAGCAGCTTGGCTAGCGGCACCCTGGATACGCAGTATTTT. The rearrangement uses TRBV5-5 and TRBJ2-3; 7 nucleotides agree with TRBD2. V trimming: 0 bases; J trimming: 6 bases; junction bases outside the gene matches: 7. There are 15 residues in the CDR3. CDR1 and CDR2 from the germline V gene are SGHKS and YYEKEE (reference sequence).

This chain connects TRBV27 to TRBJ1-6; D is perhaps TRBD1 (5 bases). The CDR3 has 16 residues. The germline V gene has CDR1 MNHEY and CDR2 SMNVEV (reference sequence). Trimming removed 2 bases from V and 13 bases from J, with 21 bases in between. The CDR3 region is CASSLRNGRAQAPLHF. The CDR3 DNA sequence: TGTGCCAGCAGTTTAAGGAATGGCAGGGCACAGGCCCCCCTCCACTTT.

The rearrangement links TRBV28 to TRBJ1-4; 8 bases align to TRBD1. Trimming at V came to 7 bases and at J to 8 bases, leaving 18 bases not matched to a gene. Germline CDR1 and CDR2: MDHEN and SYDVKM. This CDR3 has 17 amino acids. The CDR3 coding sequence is TGTGCCAGCACGCGAAACAGGGGGGCGCGGGTTGGGGAAAAACTGTTTTTT. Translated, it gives CASTRNRGARVGEKLFF.

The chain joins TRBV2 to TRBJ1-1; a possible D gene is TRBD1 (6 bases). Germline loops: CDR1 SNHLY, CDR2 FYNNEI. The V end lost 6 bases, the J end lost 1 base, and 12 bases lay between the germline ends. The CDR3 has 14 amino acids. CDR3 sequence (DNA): TGTGCCAGCAGCCGAGAGGGGGGGAACACTGAAGCTTTCTTT. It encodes CASSREGGNTEAFF.

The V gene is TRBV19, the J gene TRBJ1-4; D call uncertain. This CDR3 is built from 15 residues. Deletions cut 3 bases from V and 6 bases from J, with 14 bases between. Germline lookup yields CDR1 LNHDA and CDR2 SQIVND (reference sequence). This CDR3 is CASSISPDLDEKLFF. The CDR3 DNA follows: TGTGCCAGTAGTATCTCCCCCGACCTCGATGAAAAACTGTTTTTT.

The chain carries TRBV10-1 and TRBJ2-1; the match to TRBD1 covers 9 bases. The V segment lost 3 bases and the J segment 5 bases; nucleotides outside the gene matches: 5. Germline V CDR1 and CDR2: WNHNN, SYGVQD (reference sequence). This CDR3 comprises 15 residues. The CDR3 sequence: CASSEGTGKDNEQFF. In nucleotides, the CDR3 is TGCGCCAGCAGTGAAGGGACAGGGAAAGACAATGAGCAGTTCTTC.

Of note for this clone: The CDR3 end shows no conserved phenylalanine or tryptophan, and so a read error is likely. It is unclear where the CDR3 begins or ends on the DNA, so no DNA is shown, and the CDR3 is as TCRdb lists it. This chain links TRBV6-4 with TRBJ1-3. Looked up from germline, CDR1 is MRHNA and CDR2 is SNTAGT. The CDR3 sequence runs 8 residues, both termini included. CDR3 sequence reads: CASRGPAR.

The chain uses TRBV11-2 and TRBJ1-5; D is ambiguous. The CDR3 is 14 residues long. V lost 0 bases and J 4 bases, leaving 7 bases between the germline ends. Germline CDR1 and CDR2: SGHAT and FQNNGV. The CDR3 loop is CASSLEPENQPQHF. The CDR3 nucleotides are TGTGCCAGCAGCTTAGAGCCAGAGAATCAGCCCCAGCATTTT.

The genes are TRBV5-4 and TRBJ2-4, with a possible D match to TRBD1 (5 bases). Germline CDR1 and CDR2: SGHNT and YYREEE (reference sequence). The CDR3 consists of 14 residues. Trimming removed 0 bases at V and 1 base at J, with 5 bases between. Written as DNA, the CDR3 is TGTGCCAGCAGCTTGGAGGGGGCCAAAAACATTCAGTACTTC. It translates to CASSLEGAKNIQYF.

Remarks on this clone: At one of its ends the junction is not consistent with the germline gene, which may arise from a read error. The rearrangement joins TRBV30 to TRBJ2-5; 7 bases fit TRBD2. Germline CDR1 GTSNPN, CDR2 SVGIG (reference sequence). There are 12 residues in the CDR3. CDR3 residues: CAFGDYQKTQYF. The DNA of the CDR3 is TGTGCCTTCGGGGACTACCAAAAGACCCAGTACTTC.

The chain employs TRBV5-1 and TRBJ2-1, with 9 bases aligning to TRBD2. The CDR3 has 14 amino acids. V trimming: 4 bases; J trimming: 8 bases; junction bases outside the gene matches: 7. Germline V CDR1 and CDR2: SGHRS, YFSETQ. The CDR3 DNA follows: TGCGCCAGCAGCCCAGGACTAGCGAGCGATGAGCAGTTCTTC. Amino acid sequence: CASSPGLASDEQFF. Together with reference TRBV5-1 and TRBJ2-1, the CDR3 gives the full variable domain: KAGVTQTPRYLIKTRGQQVTLSCSPISGHRSVSWYQQTPGQGLQFLFEYFSETQRNKGNFPGRFSGRQFSNSRSEMNVSTLELGDSALYLCASSPGLASDEQFFGPGTRLTVL.

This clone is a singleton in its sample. The CDR3 protein is CASSRQANTEAFF. CDR3 DNA: TGTGCCAGTAGTCGACAGGCGAACACTGAAGCTTTCTTT. This chain uses TRBV19 with TRBJ1-1, with a weak D call TRBD1 (6 bases). Germline loops: CDR1 LNHDA, CDR2 SQIVND (reference sequence). The CDR3 spans 13 residues. Trimming shortened V by 5 bases and J by 1 base, and 8 bases separated the two germline ends.

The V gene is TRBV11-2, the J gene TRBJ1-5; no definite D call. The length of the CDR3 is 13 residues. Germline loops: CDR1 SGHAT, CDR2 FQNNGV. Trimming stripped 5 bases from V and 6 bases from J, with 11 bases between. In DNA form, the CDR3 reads TGTGCCAGCAGCCCGTCTCCGAGTCAGCCCCAGCATTTT. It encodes CASSPSPSQPQHF.

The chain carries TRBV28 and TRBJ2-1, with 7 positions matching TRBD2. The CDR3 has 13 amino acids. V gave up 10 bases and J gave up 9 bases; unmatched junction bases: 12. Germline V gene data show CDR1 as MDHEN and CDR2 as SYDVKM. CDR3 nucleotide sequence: TGTGCCATCAAAAGGGAGGGGTTGGGTGAGCAGTTCTTC. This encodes CAIKREGLGEQFF.

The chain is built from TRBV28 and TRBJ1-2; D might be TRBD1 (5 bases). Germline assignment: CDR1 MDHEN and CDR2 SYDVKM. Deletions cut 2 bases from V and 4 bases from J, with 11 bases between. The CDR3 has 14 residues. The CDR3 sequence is CASSLGSGGYGYTF. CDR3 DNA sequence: TGTGCCAGCAGTTTAGGGTCGGGGGGCTATGGCTACACCTTC.

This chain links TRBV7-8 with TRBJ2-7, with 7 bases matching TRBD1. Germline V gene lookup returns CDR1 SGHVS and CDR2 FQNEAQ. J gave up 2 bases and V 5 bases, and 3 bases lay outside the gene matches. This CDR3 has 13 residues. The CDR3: CASSRGQPYEQYF. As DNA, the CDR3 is TGTGCCAGCAGCAGGGGACAGCCCTACGAGCAGTACTTC.

The CDR3 spells CSASLRGQGREQPQHF. CDR3 nucleotide sequence: TGCAGTGCTAGTCTCCGGGGGCAGGGAAGAGAGCAGCCCCAGCATTTT. The rearrangement links TRBV20-1 to TRBJ1-5; tentative D call: TRBD1 (6 bases). Trimming took 3 bases from V and 7 from J, leaving 22 bases between them. Germline lookup yields CDR1 DFQATT and CDR2 SNEGSKA (reference sequence). The CDR3 sequence is 16 residues long.

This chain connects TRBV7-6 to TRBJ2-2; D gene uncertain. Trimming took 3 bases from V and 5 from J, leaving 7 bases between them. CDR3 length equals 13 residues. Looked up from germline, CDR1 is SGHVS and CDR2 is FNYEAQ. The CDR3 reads CASSFSGTGELFF. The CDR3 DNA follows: TGTGCCAGCAGCTTTTCCGGGACCGGGGAGCTGTTTTTT.

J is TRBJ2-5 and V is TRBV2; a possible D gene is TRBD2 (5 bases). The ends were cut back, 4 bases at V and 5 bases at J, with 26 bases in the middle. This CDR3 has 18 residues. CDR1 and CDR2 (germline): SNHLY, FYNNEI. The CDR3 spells CASSGRGPAINLVETQYF. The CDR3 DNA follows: TGTGCCAGCAGTGGTCGAGGGCCAGCTATCAATCTGGTGGAGACCCAGTACTTC.

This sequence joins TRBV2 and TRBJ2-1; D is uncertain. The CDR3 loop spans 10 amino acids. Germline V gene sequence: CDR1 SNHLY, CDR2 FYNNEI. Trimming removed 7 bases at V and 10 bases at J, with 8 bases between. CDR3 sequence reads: CASKGHEQFF. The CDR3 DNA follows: TGTGCCAGCAAAGGCCACGAGCAGTTCTTC.

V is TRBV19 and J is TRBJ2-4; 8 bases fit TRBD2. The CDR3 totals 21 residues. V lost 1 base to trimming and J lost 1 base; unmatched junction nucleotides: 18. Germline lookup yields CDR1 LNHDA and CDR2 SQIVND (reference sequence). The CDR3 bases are TGTGCCAGTAGTATAGTTCACTCGGCGCGGGGGGCCGAAGCCGCCAAAAACATTCAGTACTTC. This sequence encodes CASSIVHSARGAEAAKNIQYF. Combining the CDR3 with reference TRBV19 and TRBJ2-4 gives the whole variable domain DGGITQSPKYLFRKEGQNVTLSCEQNLNHDAMYWYRQDPGQGLRLIYYSQIVNDFQKGDIAEGYSVSREKKESFPLTVTSAQKNPTAFYLCASSIVHSARGAEAAKNIQYFGAGTRLSVL.

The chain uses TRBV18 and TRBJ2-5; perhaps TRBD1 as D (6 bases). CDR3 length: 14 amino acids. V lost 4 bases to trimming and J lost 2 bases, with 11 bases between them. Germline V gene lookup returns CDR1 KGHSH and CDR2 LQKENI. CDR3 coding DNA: TGTGCCAGCTCACTAAACAGGGATCAAGAGACCCAGTACTTC. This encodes CASSLNRDQETQYF.

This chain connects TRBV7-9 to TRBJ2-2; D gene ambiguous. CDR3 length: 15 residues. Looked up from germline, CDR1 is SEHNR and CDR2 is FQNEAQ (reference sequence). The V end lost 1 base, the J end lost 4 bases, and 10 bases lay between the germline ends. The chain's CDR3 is CASSLVSTGTGELFF. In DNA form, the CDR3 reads TGTGCCAGCAGCTTAGTTAGCACGGGCACCGGGGAGCTGTTTTTT.

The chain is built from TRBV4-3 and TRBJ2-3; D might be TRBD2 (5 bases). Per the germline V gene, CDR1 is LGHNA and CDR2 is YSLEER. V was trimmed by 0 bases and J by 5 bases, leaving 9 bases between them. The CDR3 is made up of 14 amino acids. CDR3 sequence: CASSQDTREDTQYF. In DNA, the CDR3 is TGCGCCAGCAGCCAAGATACGAGGGAAGATACGCAGTATTTT.